This record covers a single T cell receptor (beta chain). Its specificity is not known. This sample was taken from a study of OX40 agonist ivuxolimab in advanced cancers. Study-wide background: Cancers in dose escalation were hepatocellular, melanoma, renal cell and head and neck. From roughly 20 to 85 years was the age range, with a mean of roughly 64 years, and 65% to 90% were male.

The data were produced by immunoSEQ multiplex PCR, yet TCRdb's version contains in-frame clones alone and is incomplete. The sample records 70,000 to 95,000 clones, roughly 94% being singletons. Study-wide points: CD4+ and CD8+ T cells in blood underwent clonal expansion by week 6 at 0.1 to 3.0 mg/kg. Expanded peripheral T cells had an undetermined antigen specificity.

Germline V CDR1 and CDR2: MNHNS, SASEGT. Deletions cut 4 bases from V and 4 bases from J, with 8 bases between. The CDR3 totals 13 residues. The TCR comes from an adult with an advanced solid tumor such as melanoma, head and neck, liver or kidney cancer. This rearrangement joins TRBV6-1 to TRBJ2-1; D not certain. The sample consisted of CD4+ or CD8+ T cells sorted from blood, taken in a trial of the OX40 agonist ivuxolimab. The CDR3 protein is CASSGAEYNEQFF. The CDR3 bases are TGTGCCAGCAGTGGGGCTGAATACAATGAGCAGTTCTTC.